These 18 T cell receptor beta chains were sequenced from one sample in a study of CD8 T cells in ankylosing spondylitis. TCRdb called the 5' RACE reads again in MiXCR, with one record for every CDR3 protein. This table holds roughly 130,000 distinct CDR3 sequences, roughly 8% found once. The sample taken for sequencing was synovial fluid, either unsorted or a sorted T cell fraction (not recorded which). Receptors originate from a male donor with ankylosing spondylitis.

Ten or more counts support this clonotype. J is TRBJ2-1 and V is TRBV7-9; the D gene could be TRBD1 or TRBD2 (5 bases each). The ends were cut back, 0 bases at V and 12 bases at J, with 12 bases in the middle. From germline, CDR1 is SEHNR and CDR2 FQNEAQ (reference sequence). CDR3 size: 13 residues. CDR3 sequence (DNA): TGTGCCAGCAGCTTAGCAGGCCCGGGACGGCAGTTCTTC. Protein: CASSLAGPGRQFF.

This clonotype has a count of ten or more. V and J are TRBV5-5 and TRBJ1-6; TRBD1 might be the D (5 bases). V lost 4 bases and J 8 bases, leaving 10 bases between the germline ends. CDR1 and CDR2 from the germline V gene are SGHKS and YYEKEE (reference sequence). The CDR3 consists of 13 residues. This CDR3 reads CASSPLGDSPLHF. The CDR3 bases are TGTGCCAGCAGCCCCCTGGGGGATTCACCCCTCCACTTT.

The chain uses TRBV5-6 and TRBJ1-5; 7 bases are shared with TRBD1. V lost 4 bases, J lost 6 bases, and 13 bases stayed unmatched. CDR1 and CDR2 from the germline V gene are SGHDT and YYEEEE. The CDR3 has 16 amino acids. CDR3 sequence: CASSARGQTLSQPQHF. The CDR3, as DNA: TGTGCCAGCAGCGCCAGGGGACAGACCTTATCTCAGCCCCAGCATTTT. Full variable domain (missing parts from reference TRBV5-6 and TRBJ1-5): DAGVTQSPTHLIKTRGQQVTLRCSPKSGHDTVSWYQQALGQGPQFIFQYYEEEERQRGNFPDRFSGHQFPNYSSELNVNALLLGDSALYLCASSARGQTLSQPQHFGDGTRLSIL.

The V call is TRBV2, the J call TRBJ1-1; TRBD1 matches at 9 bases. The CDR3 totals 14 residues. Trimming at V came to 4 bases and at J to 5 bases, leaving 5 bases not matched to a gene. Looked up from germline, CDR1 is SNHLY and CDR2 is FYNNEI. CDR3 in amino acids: CASSVNRGRTEAFF. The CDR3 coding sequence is TGTGCCAGCAGTGTTAACAGGGGGCGGACTGAAGCTTTCTTT.

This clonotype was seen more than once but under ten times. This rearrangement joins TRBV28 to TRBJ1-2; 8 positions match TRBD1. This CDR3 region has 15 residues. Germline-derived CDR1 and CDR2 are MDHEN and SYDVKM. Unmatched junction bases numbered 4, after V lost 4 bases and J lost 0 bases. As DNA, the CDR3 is TGTGCCAGCAGTTCAACAGGGGGAGCTAACTATGGCTACACCTTC. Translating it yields CASSSTGGANYGYTF.

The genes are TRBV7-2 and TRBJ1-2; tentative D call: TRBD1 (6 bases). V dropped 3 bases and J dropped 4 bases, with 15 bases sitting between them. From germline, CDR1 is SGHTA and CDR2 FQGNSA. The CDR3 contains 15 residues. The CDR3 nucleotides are TGTGCCAGCAGCTTCTTGACAGGCCCCGGCTATGGCTACACCTTC. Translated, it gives CASSFLTGPGYGYTF.

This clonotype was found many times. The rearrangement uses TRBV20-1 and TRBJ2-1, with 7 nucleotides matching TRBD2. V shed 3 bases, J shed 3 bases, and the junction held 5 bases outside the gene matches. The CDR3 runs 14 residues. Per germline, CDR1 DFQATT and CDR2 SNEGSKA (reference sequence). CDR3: CSARGDYHYNEQFF. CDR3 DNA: TGCAGTGCTAGGGGGGACTATCACTACAATGAGCAGTTCTTC.

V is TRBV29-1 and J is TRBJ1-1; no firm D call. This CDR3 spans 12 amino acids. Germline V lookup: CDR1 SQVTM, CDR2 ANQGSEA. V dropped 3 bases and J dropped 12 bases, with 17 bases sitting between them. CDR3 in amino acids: CSVEEQSEVTFF. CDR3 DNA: TGCAGCGTTGAGGAACAGTCAGAGGTAACTTTCTTT.

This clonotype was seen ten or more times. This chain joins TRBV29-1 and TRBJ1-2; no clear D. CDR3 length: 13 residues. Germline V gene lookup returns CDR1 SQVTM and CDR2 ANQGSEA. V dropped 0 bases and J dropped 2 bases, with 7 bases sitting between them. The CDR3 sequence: CSVEEGRNYGYTF. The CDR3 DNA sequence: TGCAGCGTTGAAGAGGGGAGGAACTATGGCTACACCTTC.

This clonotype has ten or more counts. The CDR3 spells CASSPSWTSGGYEQYF. The CDR3 nucleotides read TGTGCCAGCAGCCCCAGCTGGACTAGCGGGGGGTACGAGCAGTACTTC. This sequence joins TRBV11-1 and TRBJ2-7, with 14 bases fitting TRBD2. V lost 5 bases and J lost 4; bases outside the gene matches: 7. The CDR3 totals 16 residues. Germline CDR1 reads SGHAT; CDR2 reads FQDESV (reference sequence).

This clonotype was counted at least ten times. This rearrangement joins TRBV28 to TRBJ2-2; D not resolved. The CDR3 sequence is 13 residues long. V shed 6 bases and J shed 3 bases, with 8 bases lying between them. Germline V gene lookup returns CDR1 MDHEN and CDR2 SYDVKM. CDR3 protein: CASRWGYTGELFF. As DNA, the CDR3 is TGTGCCAGCAGGTGGGGTTACACCGGGGAGCTGTTTTTT.

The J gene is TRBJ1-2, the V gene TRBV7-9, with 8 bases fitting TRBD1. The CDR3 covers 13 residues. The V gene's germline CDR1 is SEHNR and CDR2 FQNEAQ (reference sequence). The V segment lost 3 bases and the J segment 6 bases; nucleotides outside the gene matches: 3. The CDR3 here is CASSLVQGDGYTF. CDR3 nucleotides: TGTGCCAGCAGCTTGGTACAGGGGGATGGCTACACCTTC.

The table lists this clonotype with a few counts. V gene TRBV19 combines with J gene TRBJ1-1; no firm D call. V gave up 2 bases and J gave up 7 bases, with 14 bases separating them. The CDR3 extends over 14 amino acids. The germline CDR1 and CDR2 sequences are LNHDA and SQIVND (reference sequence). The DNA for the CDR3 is TGTGCCAGTAGTATACACCCCCTGAGCGGTGAAGCTTTCTTT. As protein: CASSIHPLSGEAFF.

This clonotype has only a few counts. The CDR3 region is CASSSRSVNTEAFF. The CDR3 DNA follows: TGCGCCAGCAGCTCCCGGTCAGTGAACACTGAAGCTTTCTTT. The V and J genes are TRBV5-1 and TRBJ1-1; no reliable D call. The CDR3 runs 14 residues. Trimming stripped 3 bases from V and 0 bases from J, with 9 bases between. Germline values: CDR1 SGHRS, CDR2 YFSETQ.

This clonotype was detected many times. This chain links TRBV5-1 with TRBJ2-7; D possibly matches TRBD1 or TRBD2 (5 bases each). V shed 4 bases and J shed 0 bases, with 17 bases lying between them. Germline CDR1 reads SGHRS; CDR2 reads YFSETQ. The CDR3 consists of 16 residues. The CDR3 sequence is CASSNVPGLGSYEQYF. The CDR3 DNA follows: TGCGCCAGCAGCAATGTGCCGGGGCTTGGCTCCTACGAGCAGTACTTC.

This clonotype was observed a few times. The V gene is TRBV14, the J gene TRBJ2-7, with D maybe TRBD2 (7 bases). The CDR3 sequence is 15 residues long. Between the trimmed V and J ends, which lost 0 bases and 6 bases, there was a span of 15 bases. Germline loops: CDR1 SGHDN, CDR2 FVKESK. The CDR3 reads CASSQEGGGPLEQYF. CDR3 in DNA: TGTGCCAGCAGCCAAGAAGGGGGAGGGCCGCTCGAGCAGTACTTC.

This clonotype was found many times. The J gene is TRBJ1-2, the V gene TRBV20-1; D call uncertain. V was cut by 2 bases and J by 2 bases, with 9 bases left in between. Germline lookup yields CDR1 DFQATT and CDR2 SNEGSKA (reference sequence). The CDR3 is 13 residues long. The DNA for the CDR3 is TGCAGTGCTAGACCGGGCCTAAACTATGGCTACACCTTC. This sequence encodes CSARPGLNYGYTF.

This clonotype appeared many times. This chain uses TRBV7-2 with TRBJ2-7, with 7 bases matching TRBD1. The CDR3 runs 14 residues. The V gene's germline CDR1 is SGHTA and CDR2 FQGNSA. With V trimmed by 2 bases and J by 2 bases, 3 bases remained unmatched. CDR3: CASSLHGQAYEQYF. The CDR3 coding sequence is TGTGCCAGCAGCTTACACGGACAGGCCTACGAGCAGTACTTC.